These T cell receptor beta chains were read from a single sample in a study of control samples from healthy donors and cancer patients. Assay: immunoSEQ multiplex PCR; the TCRdb copy retains only in-frame clones and omits some. The table has 210,000 or so clones, roughly nine tenths seen once; the top ten hold approximately 2%. The sequenced sample consisted of blood. Receptors were obtained from a man in his thirties or forties in good health. Both conserved end residues are trimmed from each CDR3.

V,J,CDR3
TRBV19,TRBJ1-1,ASSIAITGGRAF
TRBV6-5,TRBJ2-1,ASSPLSAANEQF
TRBV19,TRBJ1-2,ASSAPYTGTDYGYT
TRBV27,TRBJ1-2,ASSLMYAGLHGYT
TRBV30,TRBJ1-6,AWSVSGGSPLH
TRBV16,TRBJ2-1,ASSQYSDEQF
TRBV7-9,TRBJ1-1,ASSFRGRGSGNAEAF
TRBV25-1,TRBJ1-1,ASSEENTEAF
TRBV2,TRBJ1-1,ATHPGQAVLNTEAF
TRBV6-5,TRBJ2-3,ASSKPGSDTQY
TRBV5-6,TRBJ1-2,ASTIRGVKGYT
TRBV29-1,TRBJ1-1,SVKRDRKDTEAF
TRBV7-6,TRBJ2-1,ASSFGSTSGGANEQF
TRBV14,TRBJ1-1,ASSPQHTEAF
TRBV29-1,TRBJ1-2,SVEVPGFVDGYT
TRBV21-1,TRBJ1-6,ASSPIYGAGNSPLH
TRBV6-5,TRBJ1-1,ASSYGYSTEAF
TRBV7-9,TRBJ2-7,ASSPGLIYEQY
TRBV25-1,TRBJ1-6,ASSDLQGEKYNSPLH
TRBV4-1,TRBJ1-4,ASSPGSRAREKLF
TRBV7-8,TRBJ2-1,ASSLAAGGVNEQF
TRBV6-5,TRBJ2-4,ASTGEGKNIQY
TRBV7-2,TRBJ2-7,ASSLAAHRTDEQY
TRBV19,TRBJ1-4,ASSIRQGNEKLF
TRBV5-6,TRBJ1-5,ASSFGTNQPQH
TRBV24-1,TRBJ2-2,ATSENTGELF
TRBV19,TRBJ1-2,ASREKRDGYT
TRBV3-1/TRBV3-2,TRBJ1-2,ASRGTGRNYGYT
TRBV25-1,TRBJ1-2,ASSDRTGQYGYT